The 14 T cell receptor beta chains below come from one sample, sequenced in a study of molecular identifiers for immune sequencing clone quantification. MiXCR, applied by TCRdb to the PCR reads, yields one record per CDR3 protein. This sample yields under 600,000 distinct CDR3 sequences, of which 20% to 25% are seen a single time; roughly 0.81% belongs to the top ten. Sample: naive CD8+ T cells from blood, with Jurkat cell RNA spiked in. Documented subset: FACS-sorted CD8+CD4-CCR7+CD45RA+ naive T cells. These receptors were taken from a human donor in good health. Some libraries in this study had Jurkat cell RNA spiked in.

This chain connects TRBV7-6 to TRBJ1-3, with a possible D match to TRBD1 (6 bases). Germline V gives CDR1 SGHVS, CDR2 FNYEAQ. V was clipped by 5 bases and J by 0 bases, with 11 bases between them. This CDR3 region has 15 residues. In nucleotides, the CDR3 is TGTGCCAGCAGCCCCGGGACAAGCTCTGGAAACACCATATATTTT. Translation: CASSPGTSSGNTIYF.

This clonotype occurred many times. The rearrangement uses TRBV6-5 and TRBJ2-7; 8 bases align to TRBD1. V lost 2 bases and J lost 7; bases outside the gene matches: 4. Germline lookup yields CDR1 MNHEY and CDR2 SVGAGI. CDR3 size: 13 residues. CDR3 sequence (DNA): TGTGCCAGCAGTTACCAGGGGGCGTGGGAGCAGTACTTC. This gives the protein CASSYQGAWEQYF.

This clonotype occurred a few times. This chain joins TRBV4-3 and TRBJ2-7, with D possibly matching TRBD2 (7 bases). The length of the CDR3 is 15 residues. Looked up from germline, CDR1 is LGHNA and CDR2 is YSLEER. V lost 0 bases, J lost 7 bases, and 16 bases lay in between. The CDR3 reads CASSQDPQGRAEQYF. Here the CDR3 DNA reads TGCGCCAGCAGCCAAGATCCCCAGGGGAGGGCAGAGCAGTACTTC.

A remark on this clonotype: It may be a read error: a sequence one base away is much more abundant. No conserved phenylalanine or tryptophan is present at the end of the CDR3, so a read error is the likely explanation. V usage is TRBV6-2 or TRBV6-3 and J usage is TRBJ1-2; D may be TRBD1 (5 bases). This CDR3 region has 16 residues. Trimming cost V 0 bases and J 2 bases, with 13 bases left between them. Germline V gene lookup returns CDR1 MNHEY and CDR2 SVGEGT. CDR3 sequence: CASSYSLGEVNYGYTS. For the CDR3, the DNA is TGTGCCAGCAGTTACTCGCTGGGGGAGGTAAACTATGGCTACACCTCC.

This clonotype showed up many times. This rearrangement joins TRBV10-3 to TRBJ2-7; D gene ambiguous. V was pared by 3 bases and J by 3 bases, with 9 bases between. The CDR3 is made up of 13 amino acids. Germline V CDR1 and CDR2: ENHRY, SYGVKD. CDR3 in amino acids: CAISDPPSYEQYF. In DNA form, the CDR3 reads TGTGCCATCAGTGACCCTCCCAGCTACGAGCAGTACTTC.

This clonotype was counted many times. The chain combines TRBV12-3 or TRBV12-4 with TRBJ2-5, with a possible D match to TRBD2 (6 bases). V was trimmed by 6 bases and J by 2 bases, leaving 16 bases between them. The CDR3 is made up of 15 amino acids. The CDR3 DNA is TGTGCCAGCAGGCCTACCGGGACTCTGCAAGAGACCCAGTACTTC. It is translated as CASRPTGTLQETQYF.

This chain joins TRBV6-1 and TRBJ2-7; 10 bases line up with TRBD1. Germline assignment: CDR1 MNHNS and CDR2 SASEGT. J was trimmed by 6 bases and V by 3 bases; bases with no gene match: 8. The CDR3 runs 15 residues. The CDR3, as DNA: TGTGCCAGCAGTGACTTGACAGGGGGCTGGGTCGAGCAGTACTTC. Its protein is CASSDLTGGWVEQYF.

As to this clonotype: A clone one base away is much larger, so this may be a read error. CDR3 nucleotides: TGCAGCGTGACCGGGACAGGGTTAACAGATACGCAGTATTTT. It specifies CSVTGTGLTDTQYF. The V and J genes are TRBV29-1 and TRBJ2-3, with TRBD1 matching over 9 bases. With V trimmed by 6 bases and J by 3 bases, 7 bases remained unmatched. Germline V gene sequence: CDR1 SQVTM, CDR2 ANQGSEA. This CDR3 has 14 residues.

This chain links TRBV5-6 with TRBJ2-5; TRBD2 matches at 7 bases. Germline values: CDR1 SGHDT, CDR2 YYEEEE. V gave up 2 bases and J gave up 4 bases; unmatched junction bases: 5. The CDR3 consists of 14 residues. CDR3 sequence reads: CASSFWSSGETQYF. The CDR3, as DNA: TGTGCCAGCAGCTTTTGGTCTAGCGGAGAGACCCAGTACTTC.

This clonotype appeared many times. The CDR3 DNA reads as TGTGCCTGGGCGGAGGGGAATCAGCCCCAGCATTTT. Encoded protein: CAWAEGNQPQHF. The chain employs TRBV30 and TRBJ1-5, with D perhaps matching TRBD1 (5 bases). Germline values: CDR1 GTSNPN, CDR2 SVGIG (reference sequence). This CDR3 region has 12 residues. Trimming left V 5 bases short and J 4 bases short, with 9 bases between.

This clonotype was detected a few times. J is TRBJ2-2 and V is TRBV7-6; 11 positions match TRBD2. Germline CDR1 SGHVS, CDR2 FNYEAQ. The CDR3 extends over 17 amino acids. With V trimmed by 5 bases and J by 3 bases, 8 bases remained unmatched. The CDR3 DNA is TGTGCCAGCAGCCACCTTAGCGGGGGGGAGGACACCGGGGAGCTGTTTTTT. Residues: CASSHLSGGEDTGELFF.

V is TRBV5-8 and J is TRBJ1-5; D remains ambiguous. CDR1 is SGHTS and CDR2 is YDEGEE in the germline V gene. The CDR3 is made up of 16 amino acids. V shed 5 bases and J shed 5 bases, with 20 bases lying between them. The CDR3 nucleotides are TGTGCCAGCAGGCCCCAGTTAGACCACGACGATCAGCCCCAGCATTTT. It is translated as CASRPQLDHDDQPQHF.

The gene calls are TRBV27 and TRBJ1-2; 8 nucleotides align to TRBD1. The CDR3 runs to 15 residues. CDR1 is MNHEY and CDR2 is SMNVEV in the germline V gene (reference sequence). With 5 bases clipped from V and 0 bases from J, the junction kept 5 bases outside the gene matches. The CDR3 sequence is CASSPRTGSNYGYTF. CDR3 coding DNA: TGTGCCAGCAGTCCCCGGACAGGGTCTAACTATGGCTACACCTTC.

Note on this clonotype: This may be a read error, as it is one base from a much larger clone. The gene calls are TRBV7-7 and TRBJ2-5; 7 nucleotides agree with TRBD1. Germline loops: CDR1 SSHAT, CDR2 FNYEAQ (reference sequence). The CDR3 runs 14 residues. The CDR3 nucleotides are TGTGCCAGCAGCCCGGACAGGATTCAAGAGACCCAGCACTTC. It encodes CASSPDRIQETQHF. The whole variable domain, remainder taken from reference TRBV7-7 and TRBJ2-5, is GAGVSQSPRYKVTKRGQDVTLRCDPISSHATLYWYQQALGQGPEFLTYFNYEAQPDKSGLPSDRFSAERPEGSISTLTIQRTEQRDSAMYRCASSPDRIQETQHFGPGTRLLVL.